The entry that follows covers one T cell receptor (beta chain) sequence. Its antigen remains unknown. Here the CDR3 omits its conserved ending phenylalanine or tryptophan, so a read error is the likely source. The data are from a study of regulatory T cells in long-lasting Graves disease. General study findings and limits: Persistent disease samples used TRBV28, TRBJ1-2 and TRBJ2-5 preferentially.

Building of the TCR beta libraries involved iRepertoire HTBI primers and Arm-PCR of CDR3 regions. As handled by the study authors: Across samples, 62 TRBV and around 14 TRBJ segments were found. Each CDR3 protein is one row after TCRdb ran MiXCR on the multiplex PCR reads. TCRdb's processing, not the authors' own work, is the source of the V and J calls. The sample lists 600,000 to 850,000 distinct CDR3 sequences, approximately 31% seen once, with 40% to 55% in the top ten. Time point given: persistent/refractory GD, antithyroid drugs over 5 years with positive TRAb. The TCR library used RNA extracted from PBMCs. Criteria from the American Thyroid Association guidelines were applied to diagnose Graves' disease. V lost 1 base and J lost 6, with 9 bases in between. The CDR3 totals 13 residues. Germline assignment: CDR1 SGHAT and CDR2 FQNNGV.

The chain couples TRBV11-2 to TRBJ1-1; the D is unclear. This specimen consisted of peripheral blood mononuclear cells (PBMCs), obtained when the disease was refractory, from a patient treated with antithyroid drugs. This sequence was found in a female donor with Graves disease. CDR3 in DNA: TGTGCCAGCAGCTTAGTAGGCGTCGCTGAAGCTTTCCTT. This sequence encodes CASSLVGVAEAFL.